This entry lists 13 T cell receptor beta chains sequenced from one sample in a study of radiation and T cells in renal cell carcinoma. Sample time point: blood 4 weeks post-SBRT, at nephrectomy. The treatment is: 15 Gy SBRT to primary tumor, nephrectomy 4 weeks later. Assay used: immunoSEQ multiplex PCR; TCRdb lists only in-frame clones, some missing. The profile shows around 77,000 clones, around four fifths of them singletons. The sample in question was blood, obtained from a patient whose treatment included radiotherapy and nephrectomy. The receptors were gathered from a woman between 55 and 75 years old with renal cell carcinoma.

The chain carries TRBV9 and TRBJ1-1; 8 bases line up with TRBD1. CDR3 length: 13 residues. Germline loops: CDR1 SGDLS, CDR2 YYNGEE. V gave up 3 bases and J gave up 4 bases; unmatched junction bases: 2. CDR3 protein: CASSGRGPTEAFF. The CDR3 DNA reads TGTGCCAGCAGCGGCAGGGGGCCCACTGAAGCTTTCTTT.

V gene TRBV9 combines with J gene TRBJ1-6; 7 bases match TRBD1. The CDR3 length is 16 residues. V was clipped by 4 bases and J by 12 bases; unmatched bases: 16. Per the germline V gene, CDR1 is SGDLS and CDR2 is YYNGEE. CDR3: CASSPDLWTGGGPLHF. The CDR3 DNA is TGTGCCAGCAGCCCAGACCTATGGACAGGTGGTGGACCCCTCCACTTT.

The chain is built from TRBV4-1 and TRBJ2-7; 8 bases map to TRBD2. The CDR3 spans 15 residues. Germline values: CDR1 MGHRA, CDR2 YSYEKL. The V and J ends lost 4 bases and 3 bases, in that order; junction bases with no gene match: 8. CDR3 in DNA: TGCGCCAGCAGCCCCCGCGGCGCGGGGGGCTACGAGCAGTACTTC. Translation: CASSPRGAGGYEQYF.

This clone appeared once. The V and J genes are TRBV5-1 and TRBJ2-2; tentatively, D is TRBD1 (5 bases). The CDR3 spans 14 residues. V lost 5 bases to trimming and J lost 1 base, with 9 bases between them. Germline-derived CDR1 and CDR2 are SGHRS and YFSETQ. CDR3 nucleotide sequence: TGCGCCAGCAGGTTAGGACAGAACACCGGGGAGCTGTTTTTT. It translates to CASRLGQNTGELFF.

This chain uses TRBV19 with TRBJ1-2; TRBD1 aligns across 8 bases. The CDR3 covers 12 residues. Per germline, CDR1 LNHDA and CDR2 SQIVND (reference sequence). The V gene end was trimmed by 6 bases and the J gene end by 8 bases; junction bases not matched to a gene: 5. CDR3 nucleotide sequence: TGTGCCAGTAGCCAGGGGGCGCGAGGCTACACCTTC. Its protein product is CASSQGARGYTF.

The genes are TRBV5-1 and TRBJ2-1, with 11 bases that match TRBD2. This CDR3 comprises 17 residues. Germline CDR1 and CDR2: SGHRS and YFSETQ. With 0 bases clipped from V and 7 bases from J, the junction kept 9 bases outside the gene matches. This CDR3 is CASSLAPLAGGHNEQFF. The CDR3 coding sequence is TGCGCCAGCAGCTTGGCTCCCTTAGCGGGGGGGCATAATGAGCAGTTCTTC.

Regarding this clone: One end of the junction does not line up with germline, which may come from a read error. CDR3 sequence: CASTQSAMGTGRDF. DNA for the CDR3: TGTGCCAGCACCCAATCGGCAATGGGGACAGGGCGCGACTTC. This chain links TRBV13 with TRBJ1-2; TRBD1 matches 9 bases. Looked up from germline, CDR1 is PRHDT and CDR2 is FYEKMQ (reference sequence). The CDR3 contains 14 residues.

The gene calls are TRBV27 and TRBJ2-5, with unresolved D. CDR3 size: 14 residues. Germline-derived CDR1 and CDR2 are MNHEY and SMNVEV (reference sequence). Trimming left V 11 bases short and J 3 bases short, with 19 bases between. For the CDR3, the DNA is TGTGCCCCCTCTTGCAAGGGAAAGGAAGAGACCCAGTACTTC. Protein sequence: CAPSCKGKEETQYF.

CDR3 region: CASSLHENTEAFF. In DNA, the CDR3 is TGTGCCAGCAGTTTACATGAGAACACTGAAGCTTTCTTT. This chain joins TRBV6-1 and TRBJ1-1; unclear D gene. This CDR3 contains 13 residues. CDR1 is MNHNS, CDR2 SASEGT, per germline. The ends were cut back, 5 bases at V and 1 base at J, with 8 bases in the middle.

There are a few counts of this clone. The genes are TRBV29-1 and TRBJ1-1; D is unresolved. Germline CDR1 is SQVTM and CDR2 is ANQGSEA. This CDR3 region has 13 residues. CDR3 in DNA: TGCAAAGCTAGGAACAGTATAGACACTGAAGCTTTCTTT. Protein sequence: CKARNSIDTEAFF.

The CDR3 DNA reads as TGCGCCAGCAGCTTGGATGTAGGGGGCTACACCTTC. This codes for CASSLDVGGYTF. The V call is TRBV5-1, the J call TRBJ1-2, with unresolved D. The CDR3 is 12 residues long. Trimming took off 0 bases at V and 8 bases at J, with 8 bases between the two ends. The germline V gene encodes CDR1 SGHRS and CDR2 YFSETQ.

The V call is TRBV7-9, the J call TRBJ1-5; D unresolved. The germline V and J ends were trimmed by 1 base and 6 bases, with 4 bases remaining between them. Germline CDR1 reads SEHNR; CDR2 reads FQNEAQ (reference sequence). The CDR3 runs to 12 residues. This CDR3 is CASSLGSQPQHF. DNA for the CDR3: TGTGCCAGCAGCTTAGGCAGTCAGCCCCAGCATTTT.

The chain couples TRBV5-4 to TRBJ2-1; D possibly corresponds to TRBD2 (5 bases). Germline CDR1 is SGHNT and CDR2 is YYREEE (reference sequence). V lost 3 bases, J lost 4 bases, and 8 bases lay in between. CDR3 length: 13 residues. CDR3 region: CASSSERYNEQFF. The DNA of the CDR3 is TGTGCCAGCAGCTCGGAGCGGTACAATGAGCAGTTCTTC.